Described below is a single T cell receptor (beta chain) sequence and its context. The CDR3 totals 15 residues. Trimming removed 4 bases at V and 2 bases at J, with 14 bases between. Looked up from germline, CDR1 is SGHTA and CDR2 is FQGNSA. Using a J-beta primer mix together with a sample-barcoded 5' primer, a second PCR was run for roughly 6 to 12 cycles. From each sample, at least 2.5 million paired-end reads containing CDR3 were obtained. TCRdb independently ran MiXCR on the 5' RACE reads; one entry per CDR3 protein. Among hundreds of thousands of distinct CDR3 sequences listed, roughly 26% were seen once. This record comes from a study of blood T cells in healthy people across ages.

The V gene is TRBV7-2, the J gene TRBJ2-5; D is unclear. The source of this sequence is a woman between 65 and 79 years old in good health. Sample: blood. CDR3 in DNA: TGTGCCAGCAGCTCATCGGGTCCCCTTCAAGAGACCCAGTACTTC. Protein: CASSSSGPLQETQYF. Variable domain in full (rest from reference TRBV7-2 and TRBJ2-5): GAGVSQSPSNKVTEKGKDVELRCDPISGHTALYWYRQSLGQGLEFLIYFQGNSAPDKSGLPSDRFSAERTGGSVSTLTIQRTQQEDSAVYLCASSSSGPLQETQYFGPGTRLLVL.